One and the same sample provided the 27 T cell receptor beta chains below, sequenced in a study of metastatic and nonmetastatic thyroid tumors. No patient had received any treatment before thyroid surgery. TCRdb reanalyzed the PCR reads with MiXCR. The sample has about 22,000 clones, less than 15% seen once; the top ten hold 14%. The sample was tumor tissue. The receptors originated from a female donor with papillary thyroid cancer or a benign thyroid nodule (not recorded which). Some clones in this sample may be carry-over from other donors' samples.

This clone was found many times. This chain joins TRBV5-1 and TRBJ2-1; the match to TRBD1 covers 7 bases. The V and J ends lost 3 bases and 8 bases, in that order; junction bases with no gene match: 8. Germline V gene data show CDR1 as SGHRS and CDR2 as YFSETQ. The CDR3 loop spans 14 amino acids. CDR3 residues: CASSWDSPRDEQFF. CDR3 nucleotide sequence: TGCGCCAGCAGCTGGGACAGCCCTAGGGATGAGCAGTTCTTC. The full variable domain, its missing parts supplied by reference TRBV5-1 and TRBJ2-1, is KAGVTQTPRYLIKTRGQQVTLSCSPISGHRSVSWYQQTPGQGLQFLFEYFSETQRNKGNFPGRFSGRQFSNSRSEMNVSTLELGDSALYLCASSWDSPRDEQFFGPGTRLTVL.

This clone was recorded many times. The chain recombines TRBV6-1 with TRBJ1-2; D perhaps matches TRBD1 (5 bases). The germline CDR1 and CDR2 sequences are MNHNS and SASEGT. CDR3 length: 15 amino acids. Trimming shortened V by 5 bases and J by 7 bases, and 20 bases separated the two germline ends. CDR3 protein: CASSQGGDGGGGYTF. CDR3 coding DNA: TGTGCCAGCAGTCAAGGAGGGGACGGGGGTGGTGGCTACACCTTC.

This chain joins TRBV4-3 and TRBJ2-7, with no clear D. This CDR3 is built from 15 residues. Germline V lookup: CDR1 LGHNA, CDR2 YSLEER. V was trimmed by 0 bases and J by 2 bases, leaving 11 bases between them. CDR3 protein: CASSQDKWHPYEQYF. The CDR3 DNA reads TGCGCCAGCAGCCAAGATAAATGGCACCCCTACGAGCAGTACTTC.

Ten or more counts support this clone. This chain links TRBV28 with TRBJ1-2; D is unclear. V was clipped by 5 bases and J by 4 bases, with 5 bases between them. Germline CDR1 is MDHEN and CDR2 is SYDVKM. The CDR3 runs to 11 residues. The CDR3 nucleotides read TGTGCCAGCAGTCGAGGCTATGGCTACACCTTC. Protein product: CASSRGYGYTF.

This clone has at least ten counts. The V and J genes are TRBV5-6 and TRBJ1-3, with D uncertain. Deletions cut 1 base from V and 0 bases from J, with 14 bases between. Germline V gene sequence: CDR1 SGHDT, CDR2 YYEEEE. The CDR3 spans 17 residues. CDR3 in amino acids: CASSLTPDLSSGNTIYF. The CDR3 DNA is TGTGCCAGCAGCTTGACCCCTGACCTCAGCTCTGGAAACACCATATATTTT.

The V gene is TRBV13, the J gene TRBJ1-2; unclear D gene. CDR3 length equals 13 residues. Germline CDR1 and CDR2: PRHDT and FYEKMQ (reference sequence). V lost 3 bases and J 7 bases, leaving 12 bases between the germline ends. The CDR3 region has the DNA TGTGCCAGCAGCTTTTTTAGCGGTCTTGGCTACACCTTC. Its protein product is CASSFFSGLGYTF.

This clone has ten or more counts. The V and J genes are TRBV3-1 and TRBJ2-3; tentative D call: TRBD2 (5 bases). Trimming removed 4 bases from V and 2 bases from J, with 16 bases in between. CDR3 length: 16 residues. CDR1 and CDR2 (germline): LGHDT, YNNKEL (reference sequence). The CDR3 nucleotides are TGTGCCAGCAGCCCCGAGGGTGTTCGATCCACAGATACGCAGTATTTT. Protein: CASSPEGVRSTDTQYF.

This clone was seen at least ten times. The V and J genes are TRBV13 and TRBJ2-7; 10 bases are a match to TRBD2. The CDR3 extends over 14 amino acids. Germline V CDR1 and CDR2: PRHDT, FYEKMQ (reference sequence). The V segment lost 5 bases and the J segment 3 bases; nucleotides outside the gene matches: 4. CDR3 residues: CASSPRTSGYEQYF. DNA for the CDR3: TGTGCCAGCAGCCCGCGGACTAGCGGCTACGAGCAGTACTTC.

By frequency in the sample, this clone is medium-sized. The rearrangement joins TRBV6-1 to TRBJ2-2, with a weak D call TRBD1 (6 bases). V was trimmed by 6 bases and J by 4 bases, leaving 12 bases between them. CDR1 and CDR2 (germline): MNHNS, SASEGT. The CDR3 sequence is 14 residues long. The CDR3 here is CASRATRGTGELFF. As DNA, the CDR3 is TGTGCCAGCAGGGCCACCAGGGGCACCGGGGAGCTGTTTTTT.

This clone came up many times. The gene calls are TRBV3-1 and TRBJ1-1; a possible D gene is TRBD1 (5 bases). The CDR3 runs to 13 residues. CDR1 is LGHDT, CDR2 YNNKEL, per germline (reference sequence). The V gene lost 1 base and the J gene lost 13 bases, with 16 bases spanning the gap. The CDR3 nucleotides are TGTGCCAGCAGCCAAGGATATTCAGGGATGGTTTTCTTT. Translation: CASSQGYSGMVFF. The full variable domain, with the rest looked up from reference TRBV3-1 and TRBJ1-1, is DTAVSQTPKYLVTQMGNDKSIKCEQNLGHDTMYWYKQDSKKFLKIMFSYNNKELIINETVPNRFSPKSPDKAHLNLHINSLELGDSAVYFCASSQGYSGMVFFGQGTRLTVV.

In this sample, this clone turned up many times. A read error may account for a junction end that differs from germline. In the same sample, other DNA sequences code for this CDR3. The J gene is TRBJ2-3, the V gene TRBV19; 7 bases are shared with TRBD2. This CDR3 spans 15 amino acids. Per the germline V gene, CDR1 is LNHDA and CDR2 is SQIVND (reference sequence). The CDR3 DNA sequence: TGCGCCAGTAACCCGGCAGGGAGGGTCACAGATACGCAGTATTTT. This codes for CASNPAGRVTDTQYF.

Relative to its sample, this clone is medium-sized. The CDR3 here is CSASSPSGRNEQFF. The CDR3 DNA follows: TGCAGTGCTAGCTCCCCTAGCGGGAGGAATGAGCAGTTCTTC. The chain is built from TRBV20-1 and TRBJ2-1; 11 nucleotides align to TRBD2. Germline V gives CDR1 DFQATT, CDR2 SNEGSKA (reference sequence). V lost 3 bases, J lost 7 bases, and 5 bases stayed unmatched. The CDR3 contains 14 residues.

There are many counts of this clone. The rearrangement uses TRBV5-1 and TRBJ2-5, with 9 bases fitting TRBD2. This CDR3 is built from 16 residues. CDR1 SGHRS and CDR2 YFSETQ come from the germline V gene. The V segment lost 0 bases and the J segment 4 bases; nucleotides outside the gene matches: 7. For the CDR3, the DNA is TGCGCCAGCAGCTTGGCCCCTAGCGGGGAGGGAGAGACCCAGTACTTC. It yields the protein CASSLAPSGEGETQYF.

This clone was counted ten times or more. The chain uses TRBV5-4 and TRBJ1-2; the D gene is possibly TRBD1 (6 bases). Germline CDR1 is SGHNT and CDR2 is YYREEE (reference sequence). The CDR3 runs to 15 residues. V was shortened by 4 bases and J by 8 bases, with 21 bases between the two germline ends. CDR3: CASSHYDRRERGYTF. For the CDR3, the DNA is TGTGCCAGCAGCCACTATGACAGGAGAGAAAGAGGCTACACCTTC.

Concerning this clone itself: A clone one base away is much larger, so this may be a read error. The gene calls are TRBV20-1 and TRBJ1-5, with a possible D match to TRBD1 (5 bases). In germline, CDR1 is DFQATT, CDR2 SNEGSKA (reference sequence). The CDR3 contains 13 residues. The CDR3 DNA reads TGCATTGCCGCCGGGGACGGAAATCAGCCCCAGCATTTT. Translation gives CIAAGDGNQPQHF.

By its share, this clone is medium-sized. The chain has TRBV7-3 and TRBJ1-6; no clear D. Germline CDR1 is SGHTA and CDR2 is FQGTGA. V gave up 2 bases and J gave up 1 base, with 0 bases separating them. There are 13 residues in the CDR3. Written as DNA, the CDR3 is TGTGCCAGCAGCTTATCCTATAATTCACCCCTCCACTTT. Its protein product is CASSLSYNSPLHF.

This clone was observed a few times. The J gene is TRBJ2-5, the V gene TRBV20-1, with TRBD1 matching 7 bases. With V trimmed by 3 bases and J by 0 bases, 7 bases remained unmatched. The CDR3 is 15 amino acids. Germline-derived CDR1 and CDR2 are DFQATT and SNEGSKA (reference sequence). The CDR3 loop is CSASGQGVDQETQYF. In DNA form, the CDR3 reads TGCAGTGCTAGTGGGCAGGGGGTGGACCAAGAGACCCAGTACTTC.

The sample holds many counts of this clone. This sequence joins TRBV5-6 and TRBJ1-2, with TRBD1 matching 10 bases. The CDR3 length is 16 residues. J lost 4 bases, V lost 3 bases, and 9 bases had no gene match. Germline V gene lookup returns CDR1 SGHDT and CDR2 YYEEEE. CDR3 sequence reads: CASSWAGTGAGYGYTF. The CDR3 DNA reads as TGTGCCAGCAGCTGGGCCGGGACAGGGGCCGGCTATGGCTACACCTTC.

This clone showed up just a few times. The chain combines TRBV6-2 or TRBV6-3 with TRBJ1-1; no clear D gene. Germline V gives CDR1 MNHEY, CDR2 SVGEGT. V was trimmed by 2 bases and J by 1 base, leaving 5 bases between them. This CDR3 has 13 amino acids. The CDR3 region is CASSYGKNTEAFF. The CDR3 DNA reads TGTGCCAGCAGTTACGGTAAGAACACTGAAGCTTTCTTT.

This clone appeared many times. J is TRBJ1-2 and V is TRBV2; D may be TRBD1 (5 bases). V lost 6 bases and J lost 3, with 17 bases in between. The CDR3 consists of 15 residues. The germline V gene has CDR1 SNHLY and CDR2 FYNNEI. The CDR3 DNA is TGTGCCAGCAGCCAGCATCGGACACCCGACTATGGCTACACCTTC. It is translated as CASSQHRTPDYGYTF.

This clone was picked up many times. V gene TRBV6-5 combines with J gene TRBJ2-7, with TRBD2 identical over 13 bases. CDR1 MNHEY and CDR2 SVGAGI come from the germline V gene. The CDR3 is 18 amino acids. Germline trimming cut 4 bases from V and 3 bases from J; bases unmatched to any gene: 12. This CDR3 is CASSSLVGTSGDLYEQYF. CDR3 DNA: TGTGCCAGCAGTTCCCTAGTCGGGACTAGCGGGGATCTCTACGAGCAGTACTTC.

This clone appeared many times. V gene TRBV29-1 combines with J gene TRBJ1-1; 12 bases agree with TRBD1. Germline V gene data show CDR1 as SQVTM and CDR2 as ANQGSEA. The CDR3 has 15 residues. With V trimmed by 6 bases and J by 6 bases, 11 bases remained unmatched. The CDR3, as DNA: TGCAGCGTGACTGGGACAGGGGGCCAACACCCTGAAGCTTTCTTT. This codes for CSVTGTGGQHPEAFF.

This clone is judged medium-sized (0.01 to 0.1%). The chain carries TRBV6-1 and TRBJ1-2; 7 bases are a match to TRBD1. The CDR3 length is 15 residues. Germline lookup yields CDR1 MNHNS and CDR2 SASEGT. Losses at the gene ends were 6 bases for V and 2 bases for J; bases not matched to a gene: 9. CDR3 sequence: CASRATGVGNYGYTF. CDR3 in DNA: TGTGCCAGCAGGGCCACAGGGGTGGGAAACTATGGCTACACCTTC.

This clone was observed at least ten times. The V and J genes are TRBV12-3 or TRBV12-4 and TRBJ2-5; D is uncertain. The CDR3 is 11 amino acids. Trimming removed 8 bases from V and 5 bases from J, with 9 bases in between. CDR3 DNA: TGTGCCAGCGGCGGAGCGGAGACCCAGTACTTC. Translation gives CASGGAETQYF.

The chain links TRBV30 to TRBJ2-1; TRBD2 aligns across 7 bases. CDR1 is GTSNPN, CDR2 SVGIG, per germline (reference sequence). This CDR3 spans 18 amino acids. Unmatched junction bases numbered 25, after V lost 2 bases and J lost 12 bases. CDR3 in amino acids: CAWSPLFRGGPSTGGQFF. In nucleotides, the CDR3 is TGTGCCTGGAGTCCCTTATTCCGGGGAGGGCCCTCTACGGGGGGGCAGTTCTTC.

There are many counts of this clone. J is TRBJ1-1 and V is TRBV12-3 or TRBV12-4; no clear D. CDR3 length equals 13 residues. V lost 2 bases and J lost 1, with 5 bases in between. The DNA for the CDR3 is TGTGCCAGCAGTTTATTAAGGAACACTGAAGCTTTCTTT. Its protein product is CASSLLRNTEAFF.

The table lists this clone with many counts. The chain employs TRBV7-3 and TRBJ1-1; D not resolved. This CDR3 comprises 15 residues. V was shortened by 5 bases and J by 1 base, with 14 bases between the two germline ends. The germline gives CDR1 SGHTA, CDR2 FQGTGA. In nucleotides, the CDR3 is TGTGCCAGCAGCCTCTCTCGCAGTGCGAACACTGAAGCTTTCTTT. Its translation is CASSLSRSANTEAFF.